This T cell receptor (beta chain) was found in a study of shared clonotypes between healthy human individuals. Findings and limits, study-wide: Across subsets, estimated richness was generally greater for naive than for memory populations. Generation probability values for non-shared clonotypes were lower than those for clonotypes shared by all four donors.

It was CD45RO-negative cells, positively selected for CCR7, that made up naive CD8 cells, with terminally differentiated effector memory CD45RA+ cells excluded. About this clone itself: Its antigen is not known.

Trimming cost V 5 bases and J 7 bases, with 18 bases left between them. Germline V lookup: CDR1 MNHEY, CDR2 SVGAGI. CDR3 length equals 15 residues. Assay: immunoSEQ multiplex PCR; the TCRdb copy retains only in-frame clones and omits some. The sample shows roughly 2,000,000 clones, roughly 95% of them seen only once. The clonotype was recovered from a young man in good health. Some clones in this sample may be carry-over from other donors' samples. The sample was naive CD8+ T cells from PBMCs. V usage is TRBV6-5 and J usage is TRBJ2-1; D may be TRBD1 (6 bases). This chain's CDR3 is CASSRTPQQGNEQFF. The DNA for the CDR3 is TGTGCCAGCAGTAGAACCCCCCAACAGGGTAATGAGCAGTTCTTC.